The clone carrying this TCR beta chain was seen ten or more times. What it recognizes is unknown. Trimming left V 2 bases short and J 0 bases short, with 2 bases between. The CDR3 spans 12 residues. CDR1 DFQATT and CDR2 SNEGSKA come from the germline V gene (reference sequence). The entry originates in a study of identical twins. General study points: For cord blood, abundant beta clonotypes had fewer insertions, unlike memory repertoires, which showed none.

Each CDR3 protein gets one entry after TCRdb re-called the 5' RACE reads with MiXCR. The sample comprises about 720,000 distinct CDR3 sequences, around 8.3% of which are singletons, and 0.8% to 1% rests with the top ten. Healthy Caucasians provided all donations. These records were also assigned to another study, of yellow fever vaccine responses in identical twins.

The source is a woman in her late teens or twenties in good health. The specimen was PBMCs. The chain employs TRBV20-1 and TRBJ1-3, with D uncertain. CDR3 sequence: CSARTSGNTIYF. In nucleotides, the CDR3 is TGCAGTGCTAGAACCTCTGGAAACACCATATATTTT.